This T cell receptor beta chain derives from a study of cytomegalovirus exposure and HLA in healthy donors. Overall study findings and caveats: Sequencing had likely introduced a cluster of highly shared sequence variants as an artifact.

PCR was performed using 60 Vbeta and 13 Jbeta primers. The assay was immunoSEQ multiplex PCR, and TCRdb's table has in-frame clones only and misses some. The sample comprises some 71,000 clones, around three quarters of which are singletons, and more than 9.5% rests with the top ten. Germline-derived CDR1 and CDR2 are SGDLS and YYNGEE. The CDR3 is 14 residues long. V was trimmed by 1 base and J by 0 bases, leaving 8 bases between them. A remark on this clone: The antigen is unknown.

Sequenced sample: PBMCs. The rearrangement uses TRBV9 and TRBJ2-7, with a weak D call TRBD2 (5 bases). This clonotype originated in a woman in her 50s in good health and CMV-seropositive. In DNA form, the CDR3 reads TGTGCCAGCAGCGTAAGCGGCCTCTCCTACGAGCAGTACTTC. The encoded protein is CASSVSGLSYEQYF.